This T cell receptor (beta chain) comes out of a study of OX40 agonist ivuxolimab in advanced cancers. At the level of the study: An agonistic anti-OX40 (CD134) antibody, ivuxolimab, was used to treat the patients. Patients received ivuxolimab, an intravenous treatment, every 2 weeks at 0.01 to 10 mg/kg. Of mixed ages from about 20 to 85 and averaging approximately 60 years, the group was almost 85% male. Partial responses were recorded for three patients, including one with hepatocellular carcinoma and two with cutaneous melanoma.

V was pared by 3 bases and J by 2 bases, with 6 bases of the junction left unmatched. This CDR3 is built from 16 residues. CDR1 LGHNA and CDR2 YNFKEQ come from the germline V gene. Libraries were prepared by immunoSEQ multiplex PCR; TCRdb keeps only in-frame clonotypes and omits some of them. The table records approximately 91,000 clones, about 86% of them present only once. The receptor's source is an adult with an advanced solid tumor such as melanoma, head and neck, liver or kidney cancer. The chain recombines TRBV4-2 with TRBJ2-7; 11 bases agree with TRBD2. The material was CD4+ or CD8+ T cells sorted from blood, obtained in a trial of the OX40 agonist ivuxolimab. The CDR3 spells CASSHGVAGGTYEQYF. CDR3 in DNA: TGTGCCAGCAGCCACGGCGTAGCGGGGGGGACCTACGAGCAGTACTTC.